This is a list of T cell receptor beta chains from one sample in a study of a mutant IDH1 vaccine in newly diagnosed glioma. What these receptors recognize is not known. The protocol was immunoSEQ multiplex PCR, while the TCRdb copy is restricted to in-frame clones and leaves out a portion. Counted here are under 40,000 clones, 82% occurring once; the ten biggest clones make up 6% to 7.5%. The sample consisted of PBMCs, taken from a glioma patient whose treatment included an IDH1 peptide vaccine. The receptor set was obtained from a woman aged 18-35 years with glioma. CDR3s include the opening cysteine and the closing phenylalanine or tryptophan. D genes are given only for firm matches. Clone size is not always given. Where it is, it says once, few, many or a class for expanded clones.

V gene	D gene	J gene	clone size	CDR3 DNA	CDR3 protein
TRBV10-3	NA	TRBJ1-3	NA	TGTGCCATCAAGGCGGGGGTTCAGCTCTCTGGAAACACCATATATTTT	CAIKAGVQLSGNTIYF
TRBV7-8	NA	TRBJ1-1	once	TGTGCCAGCAGCTTAGCAGGCCTGAACACTGAAGCTTTCTTT	CASSLAGLNTEAFF
TRBV7-8	NA	TRBJ1-3	NA	TGTGCCAGCAGCTTTCACGGGGGAGGGCCTGGAAACACCATATATTTT	CASSFHGGGPGNTIYF
TRBV5-6	TRBD2	TRBJ2-5	NA	TGTGCCAGCAGCCTTCTAGCGGGAGCACAAGAGACCCAGTACTTC	CASSLLAGAQETQYF
TRBV10-3	TRBD1	TRBJ1-2	NA	TGTGCCATCAGTCACACAGGGGCTAACTATGGCTACACCTTC	CAISHTGANYGYTF
TRBV19	NA	TRBJ1-2	NA	TGTGCCAGCTCCCGAGGCCCCACGGATGGTGGCTACACCTTC	CASSRGPTDGGYTF
TRBV5-4	NA	TRBJ1-1	NA	TGTGCCAGCAGCTTGAAACAGGGTGTGACTGAAGCTTTCTTT	CASSLKQGVTEAFF
TRBV2	NA	TRBJ1-2	NA	TGTGCCAGCCTCGTGAGCAGCGAGACAGGTTTAAACTATGGCTACACCTTC	CASLVSSETGLNYGYTF
TRBV6-6	NA	TRBJ1-2	NA	TGTGCCAGCAGGTACTACTCAGGGGGCTACACCTTC	CASRYYSGGYTF
TRBV29-1	NA	TRBJ1-2	NA	TGCAGCGTTGAGTGGGGCCAGACATATGGCTACACCTTC	CSVEWGQTYGYTF
TRBV7-8	TRBD1	TRBJ1-6	NA	TGTGCCAGCAGCGGACAGGGGGATCGCAATTCACCCCTCCACTTT	CASSGQGDRNSPLHF
TRBV5-1	TRBD2	TRBJ2-3	NA	TGCGCCAGCAGCTCCGGGACTAGCGGGGGGCACACAGATACGCAGTATTTT	CASSSGTSGGHTDTQYF
TRBV5-1	TRBD2	TRBJ2-5	NA	TGCGCCAGCAGCTTGGCCTTTTCCCCGGGACTAGCAGTGAGACTCCAAGAGACCCAGTACTTC	CASSLAFSPGLAVRLQETQYF
TRBV28	TRBD2	TRBJ2-1	once	TGTGCCAGCACCCCACGACTAGCGGGTAACAATGAGCAGTTCTTC	CASTPRLAGNNEQFF
TRBV2	NA	TRBJ2-7	NA	TGTGCCAGCAGTGATGTTCCTAGCTCCTACGAGCAGTACTTC	CASSDVPSSYEQYF
TRBV12-2	NA	TRBJ2-7	NA	TGTGCAAGTCGCCGCGGACCCCGACCGTACGAGCAGTACTTC	CASRRGPRPYEQYF
TRBV6-4	NA	TRBJ2-1	NA	TGTGCCAGCAGTGACGGTGCCAGCTCCTACAATGAGCAGTTCTTC	CASSDGASSYNEQFF
TRBV18	NA	TRBJ1-1	NA	TGTGCCAGCTCACGGACAGATAACACTGAAGCTTTCTTT	CASSRTDNTEAFF
TRBV14	NA	TRBJ2-7	once	TGTGCCAGCAGCCAACCTTCGGGACACCCGACCCCGAGCTACGAGCAGTACTTC	CASSQPSGHPTPSYEQYF
TRBV6-6	NA	TRBJ1-2	NA	TGTGCCAGCAGTTACCTCTGGGACGGCACCTATGGCTACACCTTC	CASSYLWDGTYGYTF
TRBV5-1	NA	TRBJ1-5	few	TGCGCCAGCAGCTTGGCAGGGTTAAGCAATCAGCCCCAGCATTTT	CASSLAGLSNQPQHF
TRBV19	TRBD1	TRBJ1-2	NA	TGTGCCAGTAGTATCGACAGGGGGGACTATGGCTACACCTTC	CASSIDRGDYGYTF
TRBV7-6	TRBD1	TRBJ1-4	NA	TGTGCCAGCAGCACATCCGGGACAGGGAACGAAAAACTGTTTTTT	CASSTSGTGNEKLFF
TRBV28	NA	TRBJ1-1	NA	TGTGCCAGCAGTCTCCGGGCCATGAACACTGAAGCTTTCTTT	CASSLRAMNTEAFF
TRBV5-1	NA	TRBJ1-5	NA	TGCGCCAGCAGCTTGGGGTCGGGTCAGCCCCAGCATTTT	CASSLGSGQPQHF
TRBV11-3	NA	TRBJ2-5	NA	TGTGCCAGCAGCTCGGGCAACCCTTCGGAGACCCAGTACTTC	CASSSGNPSETQYF
TRBV2	TRBD1	TRBJ2-7	few	TGTGCCAGCAGTGGGCTAGGACAGGATCGAACCGGGGCATACGAGCAGTACTTC	CASSGLGQDRTGAYEQYF
TRBV20-1	TRBD1	TRBJ1-1	NA	TGCAGTGCAGGACAGGCCCCTGAAGCTTTCTTT	CSAGQAPEAFF
TRBV7-2	TRBD1	TRBJ2-7	NA	TGTGCCAGCAGCCAGAAGATTGGGACAGCCTACGAGCAGTACTTC	CASSQKIGTAYEQYF
TRBV28	NA	TRBJ2-3	NA	TGTGCCATACAGGAGGCGGGGAACACAGATACGCAGTATTTT	CAIQEAGNTDTQYF
TRBV19	TRBD1	TRBJ1-1	few	TGTGCCAGTAGAACGGGACAGGGATATACTGAAGCTTTCTTT	CASRTGQGYTEAFF
TRBV29-1	NA	TRBJ2-3	NA	TGCAGCGTTAGGGGGGGTCCAGATACGCAGTATTTT	CSVRGGPDTQYF
TRBV7-6	TRBD2	TRBJ2-7	NA	TGTGCCAGCAGCTTGGGACGGGGCGGGGGGGCGTACGAGCAGTACTTC	CASSLGRGGGAYEQYF
TRBV30	TRBD2	TRBJ2-7	NA	TGTGTCTGGAGTGCCGGGGGGGGTGAGCAGTACTTC	CVWSAGGGEQYF
TRBV5-4	TRBD1	TRBJ2-7	NA	TGTGCCAGCAGCACGGGACAGGGAGGCCCCTACGAGCAGTACTTC	CASSTGQGGPYEQYF
TRBV15	TRBD2	TRBJ2-7	NA	TGTGCCACCAGCGCGATCTGGTACGGACTAGCGGAAGAGCAGTACTTC	CATSAIWYGLAEEQYF
TRBV25-1	TRBD1	TRBJ1-1	NA	TGTGCCAGCAGGGAACAGGGGTCCGCCACTGAAGCTTTCTTT	CASREQGSATEAFF
TRBV4-2	TRBD1	TRBJ1-2	once	TGTGCCAGCAGCCAGGGCCTGGGACAGGGGGCAATTGTCTACACCTTC	CASSQGLGQGAIVYTF
TRBV28	NA	TRBJ1-2	NA	TGTGCCAGCAGTTTCGAGGGCCTCTATGGCTACACCTTC	CASSFEGLYGYTF
TRBV2	NA	TRBJ1-2	NA	TGTGCCAGCACCGGGGAACGGAACTATGGCTACACCTTC	CASTGERNYGYTF
TRBV29-1	NA	TRBJ1-1	few	TGCAGCGTTTTTGCAGGGAACACTGAAGCTTTCTTT	CSVFAGNTEAFF
TRBV7-9	TRBD1	TRBJ1-5	few	TGTGCCAGCAGCTCGGGGACAGCTAGCAATCAGCCCCAGCATTTT	CASSSGTASNQPQHF
TRBV15	TRBD2	TRBJ2-1	NA	TGTGCCACCAGCAGAGAACGTAGCGGGGGCCGCAATGAGCAGTTCTTC	CATSRERSGGRNEQFF
TRBV28	TRBD1	TRBJ2-7	NA	TGTGCCAGCAGGGGGGACAGGCCCACCTACGAGCAGTACTTC	CASRGDRPTYEQYF
TRBV11-2	NA	TRBJ2-1	NA	TGTGCCAGCGACGGGGATCTGAGCTCCTACAATGAGCAGTTCTTC	CASDGDLSSYNEQFF
TRBV5-6	NA	TRBJ2-7	once	TGTGCCAGCAGCCGGGGACCCGGCGGCGAGCAGTACTTC	CASSRGPGGEQYF
TRBV27	TRBD2	TRBJ2-1	NA	TGTGCCAGCGGAGCCGGGACTAGGGGTGACAATGAGCAGTTCTTC	CASGAGTRGDNEQFF
TRBV4-3	NA	TRBJ2-3	NA	TGCGCCAGCAGCTTCTCGGGCGGAGATACGCAGTATTTT	CASSFSGGDTQYF
TRBV5-4	NA	TRBJ2-2	NA	TGTGCCAGCAGCTTGGAGGCAGACGCGAACACCGGGGAGCTGTTTTTT	CASSLEADANTGELFF
TRBV5-1	NA	TRBJ2-5	NA	TGCGCCAGCAGCCCTAGGGGGGAGGGGACCCAGTACTTC	CASSPRGEGTQYF
TRBV27	NA	TRBJ2-7	NA	TGTGCCAGCAGTTTAGTTCGGGGTAGCCGCGAGCAGTACTTC	CASSLVRGSREQYF
TRBV27	NA	TRBJ1-1	NA	TGTGCCACTCGCTTGGGCCATGAAGCTTTCTTT	CATRLGHEAFF
TRBV11-2	NA	TRBJ2-5	NA	TGTGCCAGCAGCTTAGGGGCTGGGTCCCAGTACTTC	CASSLGAGSQYF
TRBV11-3	NA	TRBJ1-3	NA	TGTGCCAGCAGCTTGGGAGACTACTCTGGAAACACCATATATTTT	CASSLGDYSGNTIYF
TRBV11-2	NA	TRBJ2-5	NA	TGTGCCAGCAGCTTAGTAGAGACCCAGTACTTC	CASSLVETQYF
TRBV19	NA	TRBJ1-1	few	TGTGCCAGTAGTATGGTTTCGCAATACACTGAAGCTTTCTTT	CASSMVSQYTEAFF
TRBV6-5	TRBD1	TRBJ1-4	NA	TGTGCCAGCAGTTTAACGACAGGGTATTTTGAAAAACTGTTTTTT	CASSLTTGYFEKLFF
TRBV7-9	TRBD1	TRBJ2-7	NA	TGTGCCAGCAGCTCCTCGGGACAGGGAACCTACGAGCAGTACTTC	CASSSSGQGTYEQYF
TRBV27	NA	TRBJ1-1	NA	TGTGCCAGCAGTTTACAAGGCTACACTGAAGCTTTCTTT	CASSLQGYTEAFF